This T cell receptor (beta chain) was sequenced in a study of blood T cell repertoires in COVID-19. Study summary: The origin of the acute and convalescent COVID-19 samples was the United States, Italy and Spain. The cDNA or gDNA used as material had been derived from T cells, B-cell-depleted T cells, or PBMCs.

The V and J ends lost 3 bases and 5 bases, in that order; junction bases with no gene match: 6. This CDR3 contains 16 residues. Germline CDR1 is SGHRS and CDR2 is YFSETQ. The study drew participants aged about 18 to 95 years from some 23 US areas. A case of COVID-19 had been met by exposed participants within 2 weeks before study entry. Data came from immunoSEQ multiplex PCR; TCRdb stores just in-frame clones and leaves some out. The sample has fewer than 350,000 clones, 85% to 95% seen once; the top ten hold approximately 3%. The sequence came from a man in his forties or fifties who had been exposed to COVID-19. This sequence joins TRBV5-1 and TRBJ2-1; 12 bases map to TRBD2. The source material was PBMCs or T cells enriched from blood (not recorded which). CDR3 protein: CASSSGTSGSHNEQFF. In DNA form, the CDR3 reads TGCGCCAGCAGCTCCGGGACTAGCGGGTCTCACAATGAGCAGTTCTTC.